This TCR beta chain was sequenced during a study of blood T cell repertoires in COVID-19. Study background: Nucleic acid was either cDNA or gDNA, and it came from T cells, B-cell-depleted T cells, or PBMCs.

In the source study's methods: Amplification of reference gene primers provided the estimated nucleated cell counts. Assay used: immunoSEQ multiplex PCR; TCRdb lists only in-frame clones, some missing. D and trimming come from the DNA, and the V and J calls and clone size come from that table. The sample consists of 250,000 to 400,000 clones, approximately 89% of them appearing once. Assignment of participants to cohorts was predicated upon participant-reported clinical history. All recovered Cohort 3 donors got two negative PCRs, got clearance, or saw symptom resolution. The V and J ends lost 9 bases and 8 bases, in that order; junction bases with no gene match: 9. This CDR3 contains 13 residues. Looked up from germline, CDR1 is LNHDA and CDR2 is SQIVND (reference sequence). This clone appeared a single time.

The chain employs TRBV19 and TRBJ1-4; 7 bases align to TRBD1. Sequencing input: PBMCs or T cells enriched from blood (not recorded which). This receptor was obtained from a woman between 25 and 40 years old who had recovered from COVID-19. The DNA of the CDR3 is TGTGCCAGCCGACGACAGGGCGAAGAAAAACTGTTTTTT. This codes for CASRRQGEEKLFF.